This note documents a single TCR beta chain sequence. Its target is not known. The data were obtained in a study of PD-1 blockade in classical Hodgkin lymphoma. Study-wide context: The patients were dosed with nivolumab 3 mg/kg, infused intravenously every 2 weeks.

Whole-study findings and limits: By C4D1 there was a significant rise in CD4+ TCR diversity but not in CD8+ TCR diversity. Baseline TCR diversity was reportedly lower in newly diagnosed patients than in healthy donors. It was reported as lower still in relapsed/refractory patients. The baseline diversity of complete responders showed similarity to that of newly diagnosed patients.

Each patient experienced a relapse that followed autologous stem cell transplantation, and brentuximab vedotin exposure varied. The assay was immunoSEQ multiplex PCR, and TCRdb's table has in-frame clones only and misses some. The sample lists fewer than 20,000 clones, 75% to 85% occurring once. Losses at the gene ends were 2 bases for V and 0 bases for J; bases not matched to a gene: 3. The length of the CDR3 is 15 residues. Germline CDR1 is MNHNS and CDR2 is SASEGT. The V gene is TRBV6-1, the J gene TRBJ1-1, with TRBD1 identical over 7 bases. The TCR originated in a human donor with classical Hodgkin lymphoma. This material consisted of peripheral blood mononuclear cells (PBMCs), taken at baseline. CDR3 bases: TGTGCCAGCAGTGAACAGGGGGGGTTGAACACTGAAGCTTTCTTT. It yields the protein CASSEQGGLNTEAFF.